This TCR beta chain was sequenced during a study of cytomegalovirus exposure and HLA in healthy donors. To note about this clone: Its antigen is currently unknown.

Findings and limits, study-wide: When analyzed later, a missense DCLRE1C variant was found to be linked to TCR beta V- and J-gene trimming. Per a prior analysis, the majority of TCR beta V segments were productive roughly 87% or roughly 30% of the time.

CDR1 and CDR2 (germline): SGHRS, YFSETQ. J was trimmed by 10 bases and V by 4 bases; bases with no gene match: 10. The CDR3 has 15 residues. Both 60 Vbeta primers and 13 Jbeta primers went into the PCR. Repertoires were generated with immunoSEQ multiplex PCR, while TCRdb's copy carries only in-frame clones and drops some. This table has 130,000 or so clones, roughly 88% appearing once. J is TRBJ2-1 and V is TRBV5-1, with 11 bases lining up with TRBD2. The sequenced sample consisted of PBMCs. This receptor was obtained from a woman aged 40 to 50 in good health and CMV-seronegative. CDR3 sequence reads: CASSKTSGSIGEQFF. The CDR3 nucleotides read TGCGCCAGCAGCAAAACTAGCGGGAGTATCGGGGAGCAGTTCTTC.